This TCR beta chain was documented in a study of T cell responses to AZD1222 COVID-19 vaccine. Germline CDR1 MDHEN, CDR2 SYDVKM. The V and J ends lost 6 bases and 0 bases respectively, with 13 bases between them. This CDR3 spans 15 amino acids. This table comes from immunoSEQ multiplex PCR, and its TCRdb copy is limited to in-frame clones, with some not included. This table holds 95,000 to 110,000 clones, around nine tenths found once. Turning to this clone: The antigen is undetermined.

Regarding the study as a whole: Clonal diversity was possibly underestimated; the donors were predominantly white British and more often female.

The TCR comes from an adult in good health. The sample consisted of peripheral blood, taken on day 0 of AZD1222 vaccination. V usage is TRBV28 and J usage is TRBJ2-3, with D possibly being TRBD2 (6 bases). This CDR3 is CASSLTSSSTDTQYF. For the CDR3, the DNA is TGTGCCAGCAGCCTGACTAGTTCTAGCACAGATACGCAGTATTTT.